What follows is one T cell receptor beta chain and its context. What it recognizes is unknown. This sample is part of a study of identifying expanded T cells in peripheral blood. Regarding the study as a whole: Technical replicates showed roughly 1.2 changed clones; approximately two weeks roughly 18; four weeks 19.

Assay: immunoSEQ multiplex PCR; the TCRdb copy retains only in-frame clones and omits some. The table records 95,000 to 100,000 clones, around nine tenths of them present only once. This clonotype was obtained from a person aged 18-69 years in good health. The sample comprised blood.

CDR3 amino acids: CASSSGELFF. The CDR3 coding sequence is TGTGCCAGTAGCTCCGGGGAGCTGTTTTTT. The J gene is TRBJ2-2, the V gene TRBV19; D uncertain. V lost 6 bases and J 6 bases, leaving 2 bases between the germline ends. The germline CDR1 and CDR2 sequences are LNHDA and SQIVND (reference sequence). CDR3 size: 10 residues.